This entry lists 3 T cell receptor beta chains sequenced from one sample in a study of T cells in women clearing cervical HPV infection. Repertoires were generated with immunoSEQ multiplex PCR, while TCRdb's copy carries only in-frame clones and drops some. The sample includes about 46,000 clones. Sequenced sample: blood buffy coat. The receptors originated from a woman between 18 and 75 years old with a cervical HPV16 infection that either progressed to CIN3+ or cleared (not recorded which).

For this clone: The CDR3 end lies 3 residues beyond the end of the read and is filled in from the germline J gene. The chain links TRBV14 to TRBJ1-6; D gene unclear. Germline CDR1 and CDR2: SGHDN and FVKESK. The ends were cut back, 4 bases at V and 9 bases at J, with 10 bases in the middle. The CDR3 has 13 residues. The sequenced CDR3 bases are TGTGCCAGCAGCCTTTATTCCAGTTCACCC. Encoded protein: CASSLYSSSP. The entire CDR3 reads CASSLYSSSPLHF.

As concerns this clone: The missing CDR3 end, 3 residues past where the read stops, is filled in from the germline J gene. The rearrangement links TRBV30 to TRBJ2-3, with D possibly TRBD1 on 5 matching bases. The length of the CDR3 is 12 residues. Germline CDR1 is GTSNPN and CDR2 is SVGIG (reference sequence). CDR3 DNA (partial): TGTGCCTGGGGGATTCTTGGGGCAACG. Its translation is CAWGILGAT. The CDR3 in full is CAWGILGATQYF.

Concerning this clone: The read gets to within 3 residues of the CDR3 end, and the germline J gene fills in the rest. This chain joins TRBV19 and TRBJ2-1; possible D gene TRBD2, 7 bases. The V gene's germline CDR1 is LNHDA and CDR2 SQIVND (reference sequence). Trimming shortened V by 10 bases and J by 5 bases, and 18 bases separated the two germline ends. The CDR3 covers 14 residues. The CDR3 reads CATSWGGVNNEQFF. CDR3 bases read: TGTGCCACCTCCTGGGGGGGCGTAAACAATGAG.